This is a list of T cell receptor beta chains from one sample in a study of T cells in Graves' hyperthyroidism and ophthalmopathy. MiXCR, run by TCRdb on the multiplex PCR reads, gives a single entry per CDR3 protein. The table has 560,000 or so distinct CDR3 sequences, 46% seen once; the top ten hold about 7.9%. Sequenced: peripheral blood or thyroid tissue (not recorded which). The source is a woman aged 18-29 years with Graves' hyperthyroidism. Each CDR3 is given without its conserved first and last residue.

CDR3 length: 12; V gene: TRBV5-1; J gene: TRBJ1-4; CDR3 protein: ASSWGRSGEKLF
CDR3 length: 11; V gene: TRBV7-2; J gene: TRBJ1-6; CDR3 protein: ASSGDYNSPLH
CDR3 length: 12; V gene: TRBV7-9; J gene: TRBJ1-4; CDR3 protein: ASSLGGAGEKLF
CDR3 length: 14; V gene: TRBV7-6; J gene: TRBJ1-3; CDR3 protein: ASSLPSPGAGNTIY
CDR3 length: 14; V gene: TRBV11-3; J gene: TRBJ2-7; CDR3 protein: ASSTLLAGGVYEQY
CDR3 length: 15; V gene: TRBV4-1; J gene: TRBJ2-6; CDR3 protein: ASSQGRASSGANVLT
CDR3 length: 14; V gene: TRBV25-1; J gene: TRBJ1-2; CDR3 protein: ACSARGRITNYGYT
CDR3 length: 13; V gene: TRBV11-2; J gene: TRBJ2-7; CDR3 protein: ASSSLAGLTYEQY
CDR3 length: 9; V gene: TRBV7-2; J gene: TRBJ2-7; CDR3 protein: ASSQINTQY
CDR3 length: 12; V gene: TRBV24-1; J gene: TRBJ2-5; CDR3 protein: ATSDTHGQETQY
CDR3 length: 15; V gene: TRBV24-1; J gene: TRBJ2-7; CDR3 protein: ATSDSQGTSGRLEQY
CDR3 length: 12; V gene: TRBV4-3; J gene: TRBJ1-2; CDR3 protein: ASSQRGGYYGYT
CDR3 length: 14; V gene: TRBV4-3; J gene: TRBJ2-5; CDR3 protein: ASSQSHRGDQETQY
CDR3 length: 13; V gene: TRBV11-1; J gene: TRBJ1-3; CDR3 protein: ASRTGQSSGNTIY
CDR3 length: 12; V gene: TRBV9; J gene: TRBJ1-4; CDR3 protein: ASSVGQTNEKLF
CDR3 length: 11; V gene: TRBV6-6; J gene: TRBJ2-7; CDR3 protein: ASSERRVDEQY
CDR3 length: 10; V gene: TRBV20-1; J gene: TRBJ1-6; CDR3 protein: SARDPGTPPH
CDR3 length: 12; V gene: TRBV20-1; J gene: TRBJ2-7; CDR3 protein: SARDPGLGYEQY
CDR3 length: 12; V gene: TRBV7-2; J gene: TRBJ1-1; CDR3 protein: ASSFHRANTEAF
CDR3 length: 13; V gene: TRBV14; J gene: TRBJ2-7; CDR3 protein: ASSQGGWPDREQY
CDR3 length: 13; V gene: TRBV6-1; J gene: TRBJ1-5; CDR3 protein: ASSRSKSLDQPQH
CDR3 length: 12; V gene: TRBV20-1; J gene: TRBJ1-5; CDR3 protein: SARVGQGNQPQH
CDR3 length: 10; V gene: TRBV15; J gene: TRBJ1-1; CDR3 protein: ATAGQTTEAF
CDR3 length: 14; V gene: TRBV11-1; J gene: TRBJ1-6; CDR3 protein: ASSIPGTGGKTPLH
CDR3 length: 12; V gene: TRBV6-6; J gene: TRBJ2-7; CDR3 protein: ASSYDSSDDEQY
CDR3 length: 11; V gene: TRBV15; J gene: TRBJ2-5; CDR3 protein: AIRASGQETQY
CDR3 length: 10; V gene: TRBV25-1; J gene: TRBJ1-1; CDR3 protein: ASSYLGTEAF
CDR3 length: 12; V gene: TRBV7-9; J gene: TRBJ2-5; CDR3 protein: ASSLSGQQETQY
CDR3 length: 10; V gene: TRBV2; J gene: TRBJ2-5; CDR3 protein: ASSDRDETQY
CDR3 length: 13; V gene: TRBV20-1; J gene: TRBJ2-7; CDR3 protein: SARESLTVSTEQY
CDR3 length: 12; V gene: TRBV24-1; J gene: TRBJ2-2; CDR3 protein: ASSGDRITGELF
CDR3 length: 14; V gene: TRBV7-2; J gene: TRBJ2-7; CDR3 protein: ASSWLAGDNLYEQY
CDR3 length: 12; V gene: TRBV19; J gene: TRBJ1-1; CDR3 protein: ASSRTGGGWEAF
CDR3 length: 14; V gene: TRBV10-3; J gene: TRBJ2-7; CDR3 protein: AISESTMDIPYEQY
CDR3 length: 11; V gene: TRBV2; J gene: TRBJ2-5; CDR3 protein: AISSGTAGAQY
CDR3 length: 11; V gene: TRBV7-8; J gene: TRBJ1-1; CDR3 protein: ASSPSVLIGAF
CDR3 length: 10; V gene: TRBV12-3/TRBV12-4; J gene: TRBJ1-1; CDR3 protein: ASILGPGEAF
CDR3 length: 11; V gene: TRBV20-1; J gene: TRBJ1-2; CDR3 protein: SARDSRSYGYT
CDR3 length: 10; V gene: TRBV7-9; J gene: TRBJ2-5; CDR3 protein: ASSPTTGAQY
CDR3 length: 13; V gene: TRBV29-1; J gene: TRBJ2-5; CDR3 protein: SVERTSTSQETQY
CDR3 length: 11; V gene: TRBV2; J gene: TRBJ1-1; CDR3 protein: ASSYSTGTEAF
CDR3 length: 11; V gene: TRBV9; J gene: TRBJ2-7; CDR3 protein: ASSSRTGDEQY
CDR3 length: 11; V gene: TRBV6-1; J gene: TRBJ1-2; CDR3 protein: ASSYGQRYGYT